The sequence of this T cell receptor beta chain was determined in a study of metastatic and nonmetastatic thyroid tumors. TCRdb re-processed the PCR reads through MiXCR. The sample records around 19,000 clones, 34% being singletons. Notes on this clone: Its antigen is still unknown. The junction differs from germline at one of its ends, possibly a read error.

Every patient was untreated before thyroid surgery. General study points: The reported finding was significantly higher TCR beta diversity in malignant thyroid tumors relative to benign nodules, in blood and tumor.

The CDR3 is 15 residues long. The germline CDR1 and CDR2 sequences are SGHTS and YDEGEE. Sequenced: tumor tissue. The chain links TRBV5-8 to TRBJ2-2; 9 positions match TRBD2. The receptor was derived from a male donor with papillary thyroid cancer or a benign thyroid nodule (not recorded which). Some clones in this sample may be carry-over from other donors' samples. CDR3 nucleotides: TGTGCAAGCAGCTTTAGCGGGAGTTTAACCAGGGAGCTGTTTTTT. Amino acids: CASSFSGSLTRELFF. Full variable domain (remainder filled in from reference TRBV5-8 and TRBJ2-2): EAGVTQSPTHLIKTRGQQATLRCSPISGHTSVYWYQQALGLGLQFLLWYDEGEERNRGNFPPRFSGRQFPNYSSELNVNALELEDSALYLCASSFSGSLTRELFFGEGSRLTVL.